The 25 T cell receptor beta chains in this list originate from one sample, sequenced in a study of cytotoxic CD8 clonotypes in ibrutinib-treated CLL. Libraries were prepared by immunoSEQ multiplex PCR; TCRdb keeps only in-frame clonotypes and omits some of them. The data hold 28,000 or so clones, with roughly 57% observed a single time. Sample: PBMCs, taken before ibrutinib treatment. These receptors came from a human donor with chronic lymphocytic leukemia.

This chain links TRBV18 with TRBJ1-2; D gene uncertain. The CDR3 extends over 18 amino acids. V was shortened by 2 bases and J by 4 bases, with 23 bases between the two germline ends. Germline CDR1 reads KGHSH; CDR2 reads LQKENI. CDR3 nucleotides: TGTGCCAGCTCACCAGAAGCTCGAGGTGAAGGAGGGTCCTATGGCTACACCTTC. This gives the protein CASSPEARGEGGSYGYTF.

This clone was seen more than once but under ten times. The chain has TRBV7-9 and TRBJ2-3, with D unresolved. This CDR3 contains 14 residues. The germline CDR1 and CDR2 sequences are SEHNR and FQNEAQ (reference sequence). V lost 3 bases and J 0 bases, leaving 7 bases between the germline ends. The CDR3 sequence is CASSLHLSTDTQYF. CDR3 sequence (DNA): TGTGCCAGCAGCTTGCACCTTAGCACAGATACGCAGTATTTT.

V gene TRBV11-2 combines with J gene TRBJ1-5; D not certain. Looked up from germline, CDR1 is SGHAT and CDR2 is FQNNGV. V shed 5 bases and J shed 9 bases, with 14 bases lying between them. The CDR3 extends over 13 amino acids. The CDR3 DNA is TGTGCCAGCAGCCCCGGGGAGAGAGGGCCCCAGCATTTT. It is translated as CASSPGERGPQHF.

Only a few counts were recorded for this clone. The genes are TRBV5-4 and TRBJ2-7; 9 bases line up with TRBD1. V lost 1 base, J lost 2 bases, and 7 bases stayed unmatched. This CDR3 region has 16 residues. Per germline, CDR1 SGHNT and CDR2 YYREEE (reference sequence). The CDR3 is CASSLSGTGIPYEQYF. The DNA for the CDR3 is TGTGCCAGCAGCTTGTCCGGGACAGGGATTCCCTACGAGCAGTACTTC.

The V gene is TRBV28, the J gene TRBJ2-1, with 16 bases that match TRBD2. There are 17 residues in the CDR3. J lost 4 bases, V lost 5 bases, and 5 bases had no gene match. Germline V lookup: CDR1 MDHEN, CDR2 SYDVKM. CDR3 in amino acids: CASSALGLAGGYNEQFF. In DNA form, the CDR3 reads TGTGCCAGCAGTGCGCTGGGACTAGCGGGAGGGTACAATGAGCAGTTCTTC.

The genes are TRBV6-5 and TRBJ2-2, with no clear D. This CDR3 comprises 16 residues. The V end was cut by 2 bases, the J end by 10 bases, with 20 bases between. The V gene's germline CDR1 is MNHEY and CDR2 SVGAGI. CDR3 in DNA: TGTGCCAGCAGTTACCACCGGGCCAGTTCAGCCGAGGAGCTGTTTTTT. Translated: CASSYHRASSAEELFF.

This chain joins TRBV6-5 and TRBJ1-3; D is undetermined. This CDR3 is built from 14 residues. Germline V CDR1 and CDR2: MNHEY, SVGAGI. V dropped 6 bases and J dropped 4 bases, with 13 bases sitting between them. CDR3 sequence reads: CASSPSGGGNTIYF. For the CDR3, the DNA is TGTGCCAGCAGCCCCTCGGGAGGGGGAAACACCATATATTTT.

The V gene is TRBV9, the J gene TRBJ1-2; a weak D match, TRBD1 (5 bases). Trimming removed 2 bases at V and 4 bases at J, with 15 bases between. Germline V gene sequence: CDR1 SGDLS, CDR2 YYNGEE. This CDR3 spans 15 amino acids. The CDR3 spells CASSVDTTRGYGYTF. In nucleotides, the CDR3 is TGTGCCAGCAGCGTCGACACCACGAGGGGCTATGGCTACACCTTC.

This sequence joins TRBV4-1 and TRBJ2-5; tentatively, D is TRBD2 (6 bases). The CDR3 has 15 residues. Germline values: CDR1 MGHRA, CDR2 YSYEKL. V gave up 2 bases and J gave up 4 bases, with 14 bases separating them. The CDR3 protein is CASSQRGKAPETQYF. CDR3 nucleotide sequence: TGCGCCAGCAGCCAACGGGGGAAGGCGCCAGAGACCCAGTACTTC.

The chain uses TRBV6-1 and TRBJ1-2; D is perhaps TRBD1 (5 bases). Trimming pared 3 bases from V and 7 bases from J, leaving 12 bases between. This CDR3 has 13 residues. CDR1 MNHNS and CDR2 SASEGT come from the germline V gene. CDR3 loop: CASSDGVRVGYTF. The CDR3 DNA sequence: TGTGCCAGCAGTGACGGGGTCAGGGTTGGCTACACCTTC.

This chain links TRBV11-2 with TRBJ1-2, with a weak D call TRBD1 (6 bases). This CDR3 contains 16 residues. Trimming removed 4 bases at V and 4 bases at J, with 19 bases between. Per germline, CDR1 SGHAT and CDR2 FQNNGV. The CDR3 coding sequence is TGTGCCAGCAGCTCACCTCGGACAGTAGGGTTCTATGGCTACACCTTC. The encoded protein is CASSSPRTVGFYGYTF.

This clone was seen more than once but under ten times. The J gene is TRBJ2-1, the V gene TRBV2, with 9 bases fitting TRBD2. V trimming: 2 bases; J trimming: 13 bases; junction bases outside the gene matches: 9. The germline gives CDR1 SNHLY, CDR2 FYNNEI. This CDR3 region has 14 residues. For the CDR3, the DNA is TGTGCCAGCAGTGAACGTGGTAGCGGGAGAAGACAGTTCTTC. This translates into CASSERGSGRRQFF.

This clone was detected only a few times. The rearrangement links TRBV9 to TRBJ2-7; 7 bases are shared with TRBD1. The CDR3 length is 14 residues. Germline V CDR1 and CDR2: SGDLS, YYNGEE. Trimming at V came to 5 bases and at J to 7 bases, leaving 12 bases not matched to a gene. The CDR3 DNA sequence: TGTGCCAGCAGGAGACAGGGTGGGAGACCGGAGCAGTACTTC. This codes for CASRRQGGRPEQYF.

V is TRBV9 and J is TRBJ1-5; 10 bases are shared with TRBD1. Germline CDR1 SGDLS, CDR2 YYNGEE. Germline trimming cut 4 bases from V and 4 bases from J; bases unmatched to any gene: 26. This CDR3 is built from 22 residues. The DNA for the CDR3 is TGTGCCAGCAGCCCGGTACGACAGGGGGCTATAGCACTCTTCAATAGGAATCAGCCCCAGCATTTT. As protein: CASSPVRQGAIALFNRNQPQHF.

The chain has TRBV6-1 and TRBJ2-3, with D unclear. The CDR3 is 15 amino acids. Trimming shortened V by 7 bases and J by 3 bases, and 17 bases separated the two germline ends. The germline V gene encodes CDR1 MNHNS and CDR2 SASEGT. CDR3: CASNRDGMGTDTQYF. CDR3 sequence (DNA): TGTGCCAGCAACAGAGACGGCATGGGGACAGATACGCAGTATTTT.

V and J are TRBV6-1 and TRBJ2-7; TRBD1 is a possible D gene (6 bases). Trimming stripped 5 bases from V and 3 bases from J, with 11 bases between. The CDR3 extends over 13 amino acids. Germline values: CDR1 MNHNS, CDR2 SASEGT. The CDR3 nucleotides read TGTGCCAGCAGTCTTACAGGGAACTACGAGCAGTACTTC. As protein: CASSLTGNYEQYF.

V and J are TRBV27 and TRBJ2-1; D uncertain. Germline loops: CDR1 MNHEY, CDR2 SMNVEV (reference sequence). This CDR3 contains 14 residues. V lost 3 bases, J lost 5 bases, and 11 bases lay in between. Written as DNA, the CDR3 is TGTGCCAGCAGTTTTCTGCTTTCAAACAATGAGCAGTTCTTC. Amino acid sequence: CASSFLLSNNEQFF.

This rearrangement joins TRBV7-9 to TRBJ1-2; 9 bases match TRBD1. The CDR3 spans 14 residues. V was clipped by 6 bases and J by 6 bases; unmatched bases: 8. CDR1 is SEHNR and CDR2 is FQNEAQ in the germline V gene (reference sequence). The CDR3 DNA reads as TGTGCCAGCAGTCCAGGACAGGGGAGGAATGGCTACACCTTC. It yields the protein CASSPGQGRNGYTF.

The chain uses TRBV28 and TRBJ2-5; no clear D gene. This CDR3 spans 13 amino acids. Germline-derived CDR1 and CDR2 are MDHEN and SYDVKM. Between the trimmed V and J ends, which lost 9 bases and 1 base, there was a span of 12 bases. CDR3 nucleotide sequence: TGTGCCAGTGACCGGGCACCCCAAGAGACCCAGTACTTC. Translating gives CASDRAPQETQYF.

The rearrangement uses TRBV10-3 and TRBJ1-1; TRBD1 matches at 10 bases. Germline CDR1 ENHRY, CDR2 SYGVKD. V trimming: 3 bases; J trimming: 1 base; junction bases outside the gene matches: 8. This CDR3 is built from 17 residues. CDR3 sequence (DNA): TGTGCCATCAGTGACCCCGACAGGGGGCTTGCGAACACTGAAGCTTTCTTT. Protein sequence: CAISDPDRGLANTEAFF.

This clone was found a few times. V is TRBV9 and J is TRBJ2-6, with no clear D. With 0 bases removed from V and 5 bases from J, the gap between germline ends came to 0 bases. The CDR3 totals 12 residues. The germline CDR1 and CDR2 sequences are SGDLS and YYNGEE. The CDR3 is CASSVGANVLTF. CDR3 coding DNA: TGTGCCAGCAGCGTAGGGGCCAACGTCCTGACTTTC.

The chain is built from TRBV11-1 and TRBJ2-3; 9 nucleotides agree with TRBD1. Unmatched junction bases numbered 1, after V lost 1 base and J lost 2 bases. The CDR3 is 15 amino acids. From germline, CDR1 is SGHAT and CDR2 FQDESV (reference sequence). The CDR3 coding sequence is TGTGCCAGCAGCTTAGGGACAGGGGACACAGATACGCAGTATTTT. Amino acid sequence: CASSLGTGDTDTQYF.

J is TRBJ2-7 and V is TRBV9; 7 positions agree with TRBD2. CDR1 is SGDLS, CDR2 YYNGEE, per germline. CDR3 length: 14 residues. V was clipped by 6 bases and J by 3 bases; unmatched bases: 9. The CDR3 coding sequence is TGTGCCAGCACCCCAAACCTAGCGGACTACGAGCAGTACTTC. Its protein product is CASTPNLADYEQYF. The full variable domain, rest sourced from reference TRBV9 and TRBJ2-7, is DSGVTQTPKHLITATGQRVTLRCSPRSGDLSVYWYQQSLDQGLQFLIQYYNGEERAKGNILERFSAQQFPDLHSELNLSSLELGDSALYFCASTPNLADYEQYFGPGTRLTVT.

This clone was counted a few times. The rearrangement links TRBV28 to TRBJ2-7; a weak D match, TRBD1 (5 bases). The germline gives CDR1 MDHEN, CDR2 SYDVKM. V lost 2 bases and J 2 bases, leaving 13 bases between the germline ends. CDR3 length: 15 amino acids. CDR3 coding DNA: TGTGCCAGCAGTTTACCGGGCAAGGGGACCTACGAGCAGTACTTC. Residues: CASSLPGKGTYEQYF.

V usage is TRBV5-1 and J usage is TRBJ2-7; 7 nucleotides line up with TRBD1. The CDR3 loop spans 17 amino acids. J gave up 4 bases and V 4 bases, and 17 bases lay outside the gene matches. Germline lookup yields CDR1 SGHRS and CDR2 YFSETQ. CDR3 in amino acids: CASSQNRIDRDGYEQYF. CDR3 DNA: TGCGCCAGCAGCCAGAATAGAATAGACAGGGACGGATACGAGCAGTACTTC.